The 8 T cell receptor beta chains below were found in one sample sequenced in a study of T cells in Graves' hyperthyroidism and ophthalmopathy. The source material, RNA transcripts, was used to amplify TCR beta CDR3 regions. First-round RT-PCR with HTBI primers amplified the TCR CDR3 region. TCRdb recomputed calls from the multiplex PCR reads with MiXCR, one row per CDR3 protein. This table has around 620,000 distinct CDR3 sequences, around 15% appearing once. The sample was blood. These receptors all stem from a woman aged 25 to 39 with Graves' hyperthyroidism.

In this sample, this clonotype turned up many times. The chain uses TRBV28 and TRBJ2-1, with 8 bases that match TRBD2. Germline V CDR1 and CDR2: MDHEN, SYDVKM. The CDR3 loop spans 13 amino acids. Trimming at V came to 11 bases and at J to 6 bases, leaving 9 bases not matched to a gene. The CDR3 DNA sequence: TGTGCCTTAGGGACTAGTTATATCAATGAGCAGTTCTTC. This translates into CALGTSYINEQFF.

This clonotype has at least ten counts. The rearrangement joins TRBV27 to TRBJ2-1; possibly TRBD1 or TRBD2 for D (5 bases each). The CDR3 has 11 amino acids. V was trimmed by 4 bases and J by 12 bases, leaving 10 bases between them. Germline V gene lookup returns CDR1 MNHEY and CDR2 SMNVEV (reference sequence). For the CDR3, the DNA is TGTGCCAGCAGTTCGAACGGGACGCAGTTCTTC. This encodes CASSSNGTQFF.

In this sample, this clonotype turned up many times. The chain joins TRBV7-2 to TRBJ1-2; D remains unclear. V lost 5 bases, J lost 7 bases, and 14 bases lay in between. Germline lookup yields CDR1 SGHTA and CDR2 FQGNSA. The CDR3 runs to 13 residues. The CDR3 region has the DNA TGTGCCAGCAGCCCCAAGGCGGAGGTTGGCTACACCTTC. This gives the protein CASSPKAEVGYTF.

There are many counts of this clonotype. V and J are TRBV2 and TRBJ2-7, with D perhaps matching TRBD1 (6 bases). V was pared by 7 bases and J by 7 bases, with 17 bases between. The germline V gene has CDR1 SNHLY and CDR2 FYNNEI. The CDR3 is 13 amino acids. Here the CDR3 reads CASKQGSNGEQYF. The CDR3 coding sequence is TGTGCCAGCAAACAGGGAAGTAACGGTGAGCAGTACTTC.

The table lists this clonotype with many counts. The chain employs TRBV20-1 and TRBJ2-1; possibly TRBD2 for D (6 bases). This CDR3 is 14 amino acids long. Germline assignment: CDR1 DFQATT and CDR2 SNEGSKA (reference sequence). The V end lost 6 bases, the J end lost 2 bases, and 14 bases lay between the germline ends. For the CDR3, the DNA is TGCAGTGCACTTAGACTAGTAGCCTACAATGAGCAGTTCTTC. Translating it yields CSALRLVAYNEQFF.

This clonotype showed up many times. The J gene is TRBJ2-1, the V gene TRBV29-1; D tentatively reads TRBD1 or TRBD2 (6 bases each). The CDR3 sequence is 18 residues long. V was trimmed by 7 bases and J by 1 base, leaving 26 bases between them. From germline, CDR1 is SQVTM and CDR2 ANQGSEA. The CDR3 protein is CSEGVTRRESRSYNEQFF. Written as DNA, the CDR3 is TGCAGCGAGGGGGTGACTAGGCGAGAATCCCGATCCTACAATGAGCAGTTCTTC.

The table lists this clonotype with a few counts. The chain links TRBV11-1 to TRBJ2-2; D call uncertain. This CDR3 region has 14 residues. Trimming shortened V by 1 base and J by 8 bases, and 11 bases separated the two germline ends. CDR1 and CDR2 (germline): SGHAT, FQDESV (reference sequence). The CDR3: CASSLGQLVGELFF. Here the CDR3 DNA reads TGTGCCAGCAGCTTAGGGCAATTGGTGGGGGAGCTGTTTTTT.

There are a few counts of this clonotype. The CDR3 DNA sequence: TGTGCCAGCAGCGTAGAAGGGTCAGGCTCTCAGCCCCAGCATTTT. Its protein product is CASSVEGSGSQPQHF. The J gene is TRBJ1-5, the V gene TRBV9; D remains ambiguous. Trimming took 0 bases from V and 6 from J, leaving 13 bases between them. There are 15 residues in the CDR3. Germline V gene lookup returns CDR1 SGDLS and CDR2 YYNGEE.